One sample yielded the 8 T cell receptor beta chains listed below, sequenced in a study of shared clonotypes between healthy human individuals. Using immunoSEQ multiplex PCR, the repertoire was profiled, and TCRdb retains in-frame clones only, with some absent. The table lists 2 million to 2.5 million clones, approximately 90% of them singletons. Source material: naive CD4+ T cells from PBMCs. Subset meaning: CD45RA+ positively selected. All receptors derive from a man aged 18 to 35 in good health. Some clones in this sample may be carry-over from other donors' samples.

This clone was counted a few times. This sequence joins TRBV10-3 and TRBJ1-1; TRBD1 matches at 8 bases. The CDR3 covers 13 residues. J was trimmed by 6 bases and V by 6 bases; bases with no gene match: 6. CDR1 is ENHRY and CDR2 is SYGVKD in the germline V gene. The CDR3 region is CAIRRTGLSEAFF. The CDR3 DNA is TGTGCCATCAGAAGGACAGGGCTTTCTGAAGCTTTCTTT.

This clone was recorded a few times. V and J are TRBV4-1 and TRBJ1-1; a weak D match, TRBD1 (6 bases). V was cut by 2 bases and J by 4 bases, with 17 bases left in between. Per germline, CDR1 MGHRA and CDR2 YSYEKL. The CDR3 length is 16 residues. CDR3 protein: CASSQQRGRRGTEAFF. CDR3 in DNA: TGCGCCAGCAGCCAACAAAGAGGGCGCAGGGGCACTGAAGCTTTCTTT.

This clone was observed a single time. Compared with germline, one end of the junction differs, possibly owing to a read error. The chain employs TRBV5-1 and TRBJ2-7, with TRBD2 as a possible D gene (6 bases). CDR1 and CDR2 (germline): SGHRS, YFSETQ. The CDR3 is made up of 15 amino acids. CDR3 sequence: CATRNSPGSYGGEDF. The DNA for the CDR3 is TGCGCCACCCGCAACTCCCCGGGATCCTACGGAGGGGAGGACTTC.

The CDR3 sequence is CSASPMEEAFF. CDR3 nucleotide sequence: TGCAGTGCTAGCCCGATGGAGGAAGCTTTCTTT. V gene TRBV20-1 combines with J gene TRBJ1-1; no clear D gene. The germline V and J ends were trimmed by 3 bases and 8 bases, with 10 bases remaining between them. Germline V gives CDR1 DFQATT, CDR2 SNEGSKA (reference sequence). The CDR3 spans 11 residues.

CDR3 loop: CASSDLQGAPYEQYF. CDR3 sequence (DNA): TGCGCCAGCAGCGATCTCCAAGGGGCCCCCTACGAGCAGTACTTC. The chain is built from TRBV10-1 and TRBJ2-7, with TRBD1 as a possible D gene (5 bases). Trimming left V 6 bases short and J 2 bases short, with 17 bases between. The CDR3 contains 15 residues. The germline V gene has CDR1 WNHNN and CDR2 SYGVQD (reference sequence).

In its sample, this clone was seen once. The rearrangement uses TRBV28 and TRBJ1-1; TRBD1 is a possible D gene (6 bases). Per the germline V gene, CDR1 is MDHEN and CDR2 is SYDVKM. The CDR3 has 17 residues. The V end lost 9 bases, the J end lost 0 bases, and 23 bases lay between the germline ends. The CDR3 nucleotides are TGTGCCAGTAAGATGGCAGGGGCAGCGACTATGAACACTGAAGCTTTCTTT. Protein: CASKMAGAATMNTEAFF.

The V gene is TRBV29-1, the J gene TRBJ2-1; the D gene is possibly TRBD1 (6 bases). CDR1 and CDR2 (germline): SQVTM, ANQGSEA. The CDR3 sequence is 17 residues long. Trimming took 1 base from V and 1 from J, leaving 17 bases between them. The CDR3 sequence: CSVEGPKAGESYNEQFF. The CDR3 coding sequence is TGCAGCGTTGAAGGACCAAAGGCAGGGGAGTCCTACAATGAGCAGTTCTTC.

This clone came up a few times. The chain's CDR3 is CSVREGVNTEAFF. The CDR3 DNA sequence: TGCAGCGTTCGGGAAGGTGTGAACACTGAAGCTTTCTTT. This chain joins TRBV29-1 and TRBJ1-1, with D unresolved. This CDR3 has 13 amino acids. Germline V gives CDR1 SQVTM, CDR2 ANQGSEA. Trimming removed 5 bases from V and 0 bases from J, with 10 bases in between.